The rows below give T cell receptor beta chains drawn from one sample of a study of human T cells and chemical hapten exposure. One entry per CDR3 protein, called by TCRdb with MiXCR from the RACE reads. The table includes about 14,000 distinct CDR3 sequences, 16% detected once. The material sequenced was whole blood, taken in connection with sensitization to the hapten diphenylcyclopropenone (DPC). The receptor set was obtained from a woman aged 25-40 years with alopecia areata. Some clones in this sample may be carry-over from other donors' samples. Each CDR3 is given with its conserved first and last residue.

TRBV10-3,CAIRNDILNIQYF
TRBV6-1,CASSEARLGDTEAFF
TRBV2,CASSEAGGTEAFF
TRBV30,CAWKSQGGSTEAFF
TRBV4-1,CASSQRTGAGYTF
TRBV27,CASSSTGDNGAFF
TRBV18,CASSPPNRKDSPLHF
TRBV2,CASSAAGELFF
TRBV12-5,CASGLSAGAFF
TRBV25-1,CASSELWDRYSPLHF
TRBV5-1,CASSLALGNYGYTF
TRBV4-2,CASSQDFRMDYGYTF